Presented here are 22 T cell receptor beta chains from one specimen sequenced in a study of T cell repertoires and HLA-DP antigens. Antigen specificity for these receptors is unknown. TCRdb keeps only in-frame clones here, not all; method: immunoSEQ multiplex PCR. The profile shows about 89,000 clones, roughly 86% of them singletons. The material sequenced was CD4+ T cells from PBMCs. These TCRs come from a man over 45 in good health and CMV-seronegative.

Comment on this clone: Other DNA variants within this sample encode the same CDR3. The chain recombines TRBV6-1 with TRBJ1-5; D uncertain. Germline CDR1 MNHNS, CDR2 SASEGT. Between the trimmed V and J ends, which lost 1 base and 7 bases, there was a span of 8 bases. The CDR3 covers 13 residues. In DNA, the CDR3 is TGTGCCAGCAGTGAAGGAGGGCCCCAGCCCCAGCATTTT. Protein product: CASSEGGPQPQHF.

The rearrangement joins TRBV7-2 to TRBJ2-5; 13 bases fit TRBD2. The V gene's germline CDR1 is SGHTA and CDR2 FQGNSA. J gave up 0 bases and V 4 bases, and 5 bases lay outside the gene matches. CDR3 length: 17 residues. In nucleotides, the CDR3 is TGTGCCAGCAGCTCGGGACTAGCGGGAATATACCAAGAGACCCAGTACTTC. Encoded protein: CASSSGLAGIYQETQYF. The full variable domain, with the rest looked up from reference TRBV7-2 and TRBJ2-5, is GAGVSQSPSNKVTEKGKDVELRCDPISGHTALYWYRQSLGQGLEFLIYFQGNSAPDKSGLPSDRFSAERTGGSVSTLTIQRTQQEDSAVYLCASSSGLAGIYQETQYFGPGTRLLVL.

The chain combines TRBV21-1 with TRBJ2-7; the table's TRBD1 call for D was not verified on the DNA. TRBV21-1 is a known pseudogene. The CDR3 contains 10 residues. The CDR3 spells CASSKYRTYF. As DNA, the CDR3 is TGTGCCAGCAGCAAATACAGGACGTACTTC.

This clone has just a few counts. The chain joins TRBV4-3 to TRBJ2-3; D is perhaps TRBD1 (5 bases). The CDR3 spans 14 residues. CDR1 and CDR2 (germline): LGHNA, YSLEER. V was shortened by 4 bases and J by 2 bases, with 10 bases between the two germline ends. The CDR3 nucleotides are TGCGCCAGCAGCCCCCGGACATCCACAGATACGCAGTATTTT. Translating it yields CASSPRTSTDTQYF.

This clone was picked up many times. In DNA form, the CDR3 reads TGTGCCAGCAGCTTAGATGGGACAGTGAACACTGAAGCTTTCTTT. This gives the protein CASSLDGTVNTEAFF. The gene calls are TRBV7-2 and TRBJ1-1; 7 bases fit TRBD1. This CDR3 contains 15 residues. V lost 1 base to trimming and J lost 0 bases; unmatched junction nucleotides: 2. The germline V gene has CDR1 SGHTA and CDR2 FQGNSA.

This chain links TRBV19 with TRBJ2-7; 14 bases fit TRBD2. The CDR3 is made up of 17 amino acids. With 5 bases clipped from V and 5 bases from J, the junction kept 11 bases outside the gene matches. Germline V gene lookup returns CDR1 LNHDA and CDR2 SQIVND (reference sequence). CDR3 loop: CASSSNPGLAGAHEQYF. The CDR3 region has the DNA TGTGCCAGTAGTTCCAACCCGGGACTAGCGGGAGCACACGAGCAGTACTTC.

This clone was seen once. The V call is TRBV5-1, the J call TRBJ1-2; D remains ambiguous. Per the germline V gene, CDR1 is SGHRS and CDR2 is YFSETQ. V was pared by 4 bases and J by 4 bases, with 11 bases between. The CDR3 is 13 amino acids. Here the CDR3 reads CASSKDSGYGYTF. The CDR3 DNA reads TGCGCCAGCAGCAAAGATTCTGGCTATGGCTACACCTTC.

The chain couples TRBV7-2 to TRBJ1-6; D is undetermined. This CDR3 has 17 residues. V lost 5 bases to trimming and J lost 8 bases, with 22 bases between them. Germline CDR1 is SGHTA and CDR2 is FQGNSA. The CDR3, as DNA: TGTGCCAGCAGCCAGAGTTCCTTAACTGGAGGGCATTCACCCCTCCACTTT. Translating it yields CASSQSSLTGGHSPLHF.

This chain uses TRBV28 with TRBJ1-5; 9 nucleotides align to TRBD1. The CDR3 consists of 18 residues. J gave up 0 bases and V 4 bases, and 10 bases lay outside the gene matches. Per the germline V gene, CDR1 is MDHEN and CDR2 is SYDVKM. DNA for the CDR3: TGTGCCAGCAGTTCCGCGACAGGGGGGCAATATAGCAATCAGCCCCAGCATTTT. It yields the protein CASSSATGGQYSNQPQHF.

The chain links TRBV7-9 to TRBJ2-7; tentative D call: TRBD2 (6 bases). The V gene's germline CDR1 is SEHNR and CDR2 FQNEAQ (reference sequence). V was shortened by 5 bases and J by 1 base, with 15 bases between the two germline ends. The CDR3 extends over 15 amino acids. For the CDR3, the DNA is TGTGCCAGCAGCCCTCTCGGGGGTAGGTCCTACGAGCAGTACTTC. This encodes CASSPLGGRSYEQYF.

This chain uses TRBV18 with TRBJ1-4, with 8 nucleotides matching TRBD1. This CDR3 is built from 16 residues. Looked up from germline, CDR1 is KGHSH and CDR2 is LQKENI. J was trimmed by 5 bases and V by 2 bases; bases with no gene match: 7. CDR3 loop: CASSPARQGLNEKLFF. CDR3 coding DNA: TGTGCCAGCTCACCAGCCCGACAGGGGTTAAATGAAAAACTGTTTTTT.

This clone was counted between two and nine times. This chain links TRBV18 with TRBJ1-2; 7 nucleotides align to TRBD1. Per the germline V gene, CDR1 is KGHSH and CDR2 is LQKENI. Unmatched junction bases numbered 2, after V lost 3 bases and J lost 4 bases. The CDR3 length is 13 residues. The CDR3 reads CASSPDRAYGYTF. The CDR3 DNA reads TGTGCCAGCTCACCCGACAGGGCCTATGGCTACACCTTC.

V and J are TRBV7-9 and TRBJ2-7; TRBD1 is a possible D gene (6 bases). This CDR3 is 14 amino acids long. Trimming removed 5 bases from V and 1 base from J, with 12 bases in between. In germline, CDR1 is SEHNR, CDR2 FQNEAQ (reference sequence). The CDR3 coding sequence is TGTGCCAGCAGCCCATACACAGGGTCCTACGAGCAGTACTTC. It codes for CASSPYTGSYEQYF.

The V call is TRBV7-9, the J call TRBJ1-4; D unresolved. Looked up from germline, CDR1 is SEHNR and CDR2 is FQNEAQ (reference sequence). The CDR3 is made up of 15 amino acids. Deletions cut 2 bases from V and 0 bases from J, with 7 bases between. The CDR3, as DNA: TGTGCCAGCAGCTTACAGCGAACAACTAATGAAAAACTGTTTTTT. This codes for CASSLQRTTNEKLFF.

The chain combines TRBV7-2 with TRBJ2-3, with 10 positions matching TRBD1. Trimming took 5 bases from V and 4 from J; bases not matched to a gene: 6. CDR1 and CDR2 from the germline V gene are SGHTA and FQGNSA. The CDR3 has 15 residues. CDR3 nucleotide sequence: TGTGCCAGCAGCGGAAGACAGGGGGCGGCAGATACGCAGTATTTT. This translates into CASSGRQGAADTQYF.

This clone was detected a few times. This sequence joins TRBV6-5 and TRBJ1-2; D remains ambiguous. Trimming shortened V by 6 bases and J by 4 bases, and 15 bases separated the two germline ends. The CDR3 sequence is 14 residues long. CDR1 is MNHEY, CDR2 SVGAGI, per germline. CDR3 protein: CASRLRRQIYGYTF. The DNA of the CDR3 is TGTGCCAGCAGATTACGTCGGCAGATCTATGGCTACACCTTC.

This chain uses TRBV4-3 with TRBJ1-4; D is perhaps TRBD1 (6 bases). Per germline, CDR1 LGHNA and CDR2 YSLEER. V lost 2 bases and J lost 12, with 10 bases in between. The CDR3 length is 12 residues. The DNA of the CDR3 is TGCGCCAGCAGCCAAACAAGGGGGGAACTGTTTTTT. Encoded protein: CASSQTRGELFF.

J is TRBJ2-7 and V is TRBV7-8, with D possibly TRBD2 on 6 matching bases. The CDR3 extends over 16 amino acids. In germline, CDR1 is SGHVS, CDR2 FQNEAQ. Trimming left V 5 bases short and J 0 bases short, with 17 bases between. CDR3 loop: CASSTRGRGSSYEQYF. DNA of the CDR3: TGTGCCAGCAGCACTCGGGGACGGGGGAGCTCCTACGAGCAGTACTTC.

The CDR3 region is CASSKSGGGGQPQHF. CDR3 DNA sequence: TGTGCCAGCAGTAAATCAGGGGGTGGCGGTCAGCCCCAGCATTTT. The chain links TRBV6-5 to TRBJ1-5; 7 nucleotides match TRBD1. The CDR3 sequence is 15 residues long. CDR1 is MNHEY and CDR2 is SVGAGI in the germline V gene. J was trimmed by 6 bases and V by 5 bases; bases with no gene match: 10.

CDR3 loop: CARQTGFFTEAFF. The CDR3 DNA is TGTGCCAGGCAGACAGGGTTTTTCACTGAAGCTTTCTTT. The chain links TRBV5-3 to TRBJ1-1, with 7 bases identical to TRBD1. TRBV5-3 has ORF status, its function being uncertain. The CDR3 length is 13 residues. V was pared by 8 bases and J by 4 bases, with 8 bases of the junction left unmatched.

This clone was seen once. The chain carries TRBV19 and TRBJ2-1, with a possible D match to TRBD2 (5 bases). V was trimmed by 3 bases and J by 7 bases, leaving 13 bases between them. Germline loops: CDR1 LNHDA, CDR2 SQIVND (reference sequence). CDR3 length: 14 residues. CDR3: CASSMAGGRNEQFF. The CDR3 DNA sequence: TGTGCCAGTAGTATGGCAGGAGGACGGAATGAGCAGTTCTTC.

The chain combines TRBV4-2 with TRBJ2-1, with D maybe TRBD1 (6 bases). CDR1 is LGHNA and CDR2 is YNFKEQ in the germline V gene. Trimming left V 4 bases short and J 4 bases short, with 11 bases between. This CDR3 region has 14 residues. CDR3 coding DNA: TGTGCCAGCAGCCCCCGACAGGAATACAATGAGCAGTTCTTC. It yields the protein CASSPRQEYNEQFF.